What follows is one T cell receptor beta chain and its context. The data derive from a study of regulatory T cells in long-lasting Graves disease. HTBI primers from iRepertoire and Arm-PCR of CDR3 regions yielded the TCR beta libraries. MiXCR was run by TCRdb on the multiplex PCR reads, yielding one entry per CDR3 protein. The table includes some 500,000 distinct CDR3 sequences, 13% detected once. Time point reported: newly diagnosed GD, antithyroid drugs for less than 3 months. Scientists built the TCR library using RNA that was extracted from PBMCs. A blood draw put about 8.2 milliliters of peripheral blood into EDTA tubes. The sample also formed part of further work on T cells in Graves' hyperthyroidism and ophthalmopathy.

The sequence derives from a man aged 25-40 years with Graves disease. The specimen was peripheral blood mononuclear cells (PBMCs), collected at new diagnosis, from a patient treated with antithyroid drugs.

The CDR3 DNA reads TGCGCCAGCAGCTCTCCGGGACTTCAAGAGACCCAGTACTTC. Translation: CASSSPGLQETQYF. The genes are TRBV5-1 and TRBJ2-5; D may be TRBD2 (6 bases). The germline V gene encodes CDR1 SGHRS and CDR2 YFSETQ. CDR3 size: 14 residues. Trimming took off 3 bases at V and 2 bases at J, with 11 bases between the two ends.